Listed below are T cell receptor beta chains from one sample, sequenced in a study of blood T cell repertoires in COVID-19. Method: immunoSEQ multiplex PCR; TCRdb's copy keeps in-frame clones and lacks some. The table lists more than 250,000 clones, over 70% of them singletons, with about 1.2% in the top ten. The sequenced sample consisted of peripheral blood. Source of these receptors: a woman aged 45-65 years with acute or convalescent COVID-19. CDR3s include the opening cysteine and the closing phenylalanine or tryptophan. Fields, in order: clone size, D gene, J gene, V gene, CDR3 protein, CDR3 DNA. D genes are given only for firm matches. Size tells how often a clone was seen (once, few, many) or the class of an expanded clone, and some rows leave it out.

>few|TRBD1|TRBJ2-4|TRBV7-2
CASSDRDRGQNIQYF
TGTGCCAGCAGCGACCGGGACAGGGGCCAAAACATTCAGTACTTC
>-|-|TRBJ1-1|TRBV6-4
CASSYHRVMNTEAFF
TGTGCCAGCAGTTATCACAGGGTTATGAACACTGAAGCTTTCTTT
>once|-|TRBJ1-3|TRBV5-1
CASSLEGVNSGNTIYF
TGCGCCAGCAGCCTCGAGGGGGTTAACTCTGGAAACACCATATATTTT
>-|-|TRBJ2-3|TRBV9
CASSVASTGADTQYF
TGTGCCAGCAGCGTAGCTAGTACGGGGGCAGATACGCAGTATTTT
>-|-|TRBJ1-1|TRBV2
CATTNRRGGSTEAFF
TGTGCCACCACAAACCGCCGGGGGGGATCCACTGAAGCTTTCTTT
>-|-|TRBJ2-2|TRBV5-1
CASGRDNTGELFF
TGCGCCAGCGGCAGGGATAACACCGGGGAGCTGTTTTTT
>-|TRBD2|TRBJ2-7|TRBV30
CAWSAQVGLAGDTPYEQYF
TGTGCCTGGAGTGCCCAGGTAGGACTAGCGGGGGACACTCCCTACGAGCAGTACTTC
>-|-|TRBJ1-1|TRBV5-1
CASSTQGTEAFF
TGCGCCAGCAGCACCCAGGGCACTGAAGCTTTCTTT
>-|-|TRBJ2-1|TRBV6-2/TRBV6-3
CASSYKTEVYNEQFF
TGTGCCAGCAGTTATAAGACAGAAGTCTACAATGAGCAGTTCTTC
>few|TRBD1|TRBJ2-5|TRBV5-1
CASSSWQGAGETQYF
TGCGCCAGCAGCTCCTGGCAGGGGGCGGGAGAGACCCAGTACTTC
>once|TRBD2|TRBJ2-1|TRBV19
CASSSASGRVRDEQFF
TGTGCCAGTAGTTCAGCCTCTGGGAGGGTCCGGGATGAGCAGTTCTTC
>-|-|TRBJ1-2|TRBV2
CASSEGADPYGYTF
TGTGCCAGCAGTGAAGGGGCAGACCCTTATGGCTACACCTTC
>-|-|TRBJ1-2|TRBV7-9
CASSLGTAPIYGYTF
TGTGCCAGCAGCTTAGGTACAGCTCCAATCTATGGCTACACCTTC
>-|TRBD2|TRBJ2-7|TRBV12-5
CASGLGLAGYEQYF
TGTGCTAGTGGTTTGGGACTAGCGGGCTACGAGCAGTACTTC
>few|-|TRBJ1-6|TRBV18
CASSHDTGNSPLHF
TGTGCCAGCTCACATGACACAGGGAATTCACCCCTCCACTTT
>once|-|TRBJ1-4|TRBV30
CAWSPPSEKLFF
TGTGCCTGGAGTCCCCCCAGTGAAAAACTGTTTTTT
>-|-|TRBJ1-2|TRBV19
CASSTGSNYGYTF
TGTGCCAGTAGTACGGGAAGTAACTATGGCTACACCTTC
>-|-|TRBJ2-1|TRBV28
CASSSTEVVRNEQFF
TGTGCCAGCAGTTCCACGGAGGTCGTGCGCAATGAGCAGTTCTTC
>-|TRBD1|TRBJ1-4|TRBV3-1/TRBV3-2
CASSLQGGEKLFF
TGTGCCAGCAGTCTACAGGGGGGGGAAAAACTGTTTTTT
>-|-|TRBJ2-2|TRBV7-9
CASSSDWSNTGELFF
TGTGCCAGCAGTTCCGACTGGTCGAACACCGGGGAGCTGTTTTTT
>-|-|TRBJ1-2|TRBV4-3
CASSQGVGEYGYTF
TGCGCCAGCAGCCAAGGGGTCGGGGAGTATGGCTACACCTTC
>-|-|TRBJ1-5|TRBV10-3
CAISEGGSNQPQHF
TGTGCCATCAGTGAGGGGGGGAGCAATCAGCCCCAGCATTTT
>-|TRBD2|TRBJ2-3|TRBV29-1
CSAGLAGGPNTQYF
TGCAGCGCAGGATTAGCGGGGGGGCCTAATACGCAGTATTTT
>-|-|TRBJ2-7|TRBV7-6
CASSPMTGGSYEQYF
TGTGCCAGCAGCCCAATGACTGGCGGCTCCTACGAGCAGTACTTC
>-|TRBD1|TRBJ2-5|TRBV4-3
CASSQVPGGGTQYF
TGCGCCAGCAGCCAAGTCCCAGGGGGTGGGACCCAGTACTTC
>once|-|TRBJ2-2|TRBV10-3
CAISGGPQAGELFF
TGTGCCATCAGTGGAGGGCCGCAGGCCGGGGAGCTGTTTTTT
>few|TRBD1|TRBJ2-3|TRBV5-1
CASSLGSGTGLDTQYF
TGCGCCAGCAGCCTAGGGTCGGGGACAGGGTTGGATACGCAGTATTTT